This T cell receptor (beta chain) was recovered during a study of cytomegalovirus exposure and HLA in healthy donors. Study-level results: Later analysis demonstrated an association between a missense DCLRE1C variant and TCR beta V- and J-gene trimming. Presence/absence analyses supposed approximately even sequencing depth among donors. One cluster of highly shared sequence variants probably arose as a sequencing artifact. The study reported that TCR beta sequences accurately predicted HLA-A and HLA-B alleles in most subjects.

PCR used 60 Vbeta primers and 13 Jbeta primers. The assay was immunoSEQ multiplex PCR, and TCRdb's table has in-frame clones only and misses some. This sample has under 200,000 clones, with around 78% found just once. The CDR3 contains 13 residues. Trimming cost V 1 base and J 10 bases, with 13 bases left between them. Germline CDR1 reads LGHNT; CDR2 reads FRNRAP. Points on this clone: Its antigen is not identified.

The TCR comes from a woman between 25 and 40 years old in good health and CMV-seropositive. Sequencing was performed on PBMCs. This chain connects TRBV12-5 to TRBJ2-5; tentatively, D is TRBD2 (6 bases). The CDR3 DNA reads TGTGCTAGTGGTTTGGGAGCTGGAGGGTACCAGTACTTC. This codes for CASGLGAGGYQYF.